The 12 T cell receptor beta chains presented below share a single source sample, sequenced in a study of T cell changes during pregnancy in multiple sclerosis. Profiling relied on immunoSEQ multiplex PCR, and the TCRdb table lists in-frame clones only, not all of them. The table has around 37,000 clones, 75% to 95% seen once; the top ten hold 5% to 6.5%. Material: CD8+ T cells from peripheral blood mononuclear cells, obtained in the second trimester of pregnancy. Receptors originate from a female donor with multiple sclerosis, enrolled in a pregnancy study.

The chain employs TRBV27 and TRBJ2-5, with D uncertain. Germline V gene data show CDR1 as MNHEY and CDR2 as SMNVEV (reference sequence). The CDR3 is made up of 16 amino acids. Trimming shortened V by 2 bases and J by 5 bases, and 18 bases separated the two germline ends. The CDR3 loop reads CASSLGRPGVWETQYF. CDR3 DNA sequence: TGTGCCAGCAGTTTAGGGCGACCCGGCGTGTGGGAGACCCAGTACTTC.

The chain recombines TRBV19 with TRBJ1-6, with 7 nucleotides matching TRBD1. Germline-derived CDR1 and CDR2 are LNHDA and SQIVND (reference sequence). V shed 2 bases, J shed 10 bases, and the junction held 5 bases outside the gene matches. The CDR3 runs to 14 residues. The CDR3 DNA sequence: TGTGCCAGTAGTATAACAGGGGATTACTCACCCCTCCACTTT. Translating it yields CASSITGDYSPLHF.

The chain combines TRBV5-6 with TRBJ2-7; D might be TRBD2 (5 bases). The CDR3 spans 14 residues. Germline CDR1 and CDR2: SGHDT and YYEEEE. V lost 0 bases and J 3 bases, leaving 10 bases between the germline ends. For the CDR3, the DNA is TGTGCCAGCAGCTTGGGGGAGAGAGTCTACGAGCAGTACTTC. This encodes CASSLGERVYEQYF. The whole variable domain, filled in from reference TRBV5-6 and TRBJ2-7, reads DAGVTQSPTHLIKTRGQQVTLRCSPKSGHDTVSWYQQALGQGPQFIFQYYEEEERQRGNFPDRFSGHQFPNYSSELNVNALLLGDSALYLCASSLGERVYEQYFGPGTRLTVT.

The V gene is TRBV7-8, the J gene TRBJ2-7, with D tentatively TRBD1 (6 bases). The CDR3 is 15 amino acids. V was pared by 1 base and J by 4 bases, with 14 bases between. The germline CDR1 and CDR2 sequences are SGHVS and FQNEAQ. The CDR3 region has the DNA TGTGCCAGCAGCTTAGTGACAGGAATGGGGTACGAGCAGTACTTC. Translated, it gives CASSLVTGMGYEQYF.

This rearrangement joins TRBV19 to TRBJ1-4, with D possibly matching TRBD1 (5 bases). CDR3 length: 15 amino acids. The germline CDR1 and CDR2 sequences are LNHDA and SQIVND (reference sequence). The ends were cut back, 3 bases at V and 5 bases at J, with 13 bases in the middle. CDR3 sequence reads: CASSIFTGLNEKLFF. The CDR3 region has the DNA TGTGCCAGTAGTATTTTTACAGGCCTCAATGAAAAACTGTTTTTT.

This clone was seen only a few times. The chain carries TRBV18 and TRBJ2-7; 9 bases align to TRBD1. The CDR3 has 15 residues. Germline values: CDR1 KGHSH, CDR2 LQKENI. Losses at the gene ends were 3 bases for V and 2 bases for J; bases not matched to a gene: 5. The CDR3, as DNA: TGTGCCAGCTCACCGGGACAGGGCTCACCCTACGAGCAGTACTTC. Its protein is CASSPGQGSPYEQYF.

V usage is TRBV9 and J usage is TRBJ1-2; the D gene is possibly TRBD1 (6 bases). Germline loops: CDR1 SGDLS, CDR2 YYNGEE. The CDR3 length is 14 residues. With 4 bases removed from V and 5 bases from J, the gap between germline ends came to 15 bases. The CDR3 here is CASSPRDRPYGYTF. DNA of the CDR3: TGTGCCAGCAGCCCCCGTGACAGGCCGTATGGCTACACCTTC.

CDR3 bases: TGTGCCAGCAGCTTAGAACAGGGGGGGACAGCGAACACCGGGGAGCTGTTTTTT. Translated: CASSLEQGGTANTGELFF. The rearrangement uses TRBV11-3 and TRBJ2-2; D is possibly TRBD1 (8 bases). Germline CDR1 and CDR2: SGHNT and YENEEA. V lost 0 bases and J lost 0, with 14 bases in between. The CDR3 covers 18 residues.

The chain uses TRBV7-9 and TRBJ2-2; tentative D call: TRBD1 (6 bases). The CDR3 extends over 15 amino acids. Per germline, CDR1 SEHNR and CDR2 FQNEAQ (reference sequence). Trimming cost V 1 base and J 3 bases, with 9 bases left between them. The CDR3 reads CASSLETGDTGELFF. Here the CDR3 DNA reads TGTGCCAGCAGCTTAGAGACAGGCGACACCGGGGAGCTGTTTTTT.

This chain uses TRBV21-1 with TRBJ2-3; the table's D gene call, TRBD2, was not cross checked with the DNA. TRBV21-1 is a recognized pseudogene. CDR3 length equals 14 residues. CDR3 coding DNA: TGTGCCGGGGGACTAGCGGGAGTAGGGGATACGCAGTATTTT. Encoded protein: CAGGLAGVGDTQYF.

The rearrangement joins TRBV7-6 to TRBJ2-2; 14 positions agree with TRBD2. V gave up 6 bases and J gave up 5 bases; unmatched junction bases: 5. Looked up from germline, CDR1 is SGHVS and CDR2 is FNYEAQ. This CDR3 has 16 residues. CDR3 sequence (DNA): TGTGCCAGCAGTCCCCGACTAGCGGGAGGGACCGGGGAGCTGTTTTTT. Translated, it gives CASSPRLAGGTGELFF. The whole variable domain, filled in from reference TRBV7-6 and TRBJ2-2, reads GAGVSQSPRYKVTKRGQDVALRCDPISGHVSLYWYRQALGQGPEFLTYFNYEAQQDKSGLPNDRFSAERPEGSISTLTIQRTEQRDSAMYRCASSPRLAGGTGELFFGEGSRLTVL.

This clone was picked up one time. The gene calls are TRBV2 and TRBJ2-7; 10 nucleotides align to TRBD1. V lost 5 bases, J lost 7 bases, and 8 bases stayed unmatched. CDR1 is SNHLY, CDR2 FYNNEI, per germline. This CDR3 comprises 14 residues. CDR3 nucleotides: TGTGCCAGCAGTAAGACAGGGGGCTTAGGTGAGCAGTACTTC. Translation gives CASSKTGGLGEQYF.